The rows below give T cell receptor beta chains drawn from one sample of a study of blood T cell repertoires in COVID-19. Only in-frame clones appear in the TCRdb table, and some are missing; sequencing was by immunoSEQ multiplex PCR. Counted here are about 140,000 clones, 70% to 90% occurring once; the ten biggest clones make up approximately 1.4%. The specimen was peripheral blood. The origin of the receptors is a woman aged 60-75 years with acute or convalescent COVID-19. The CDR3 runs from the conserved cysteine through the conserved F or W. D genes are given only for firm matches. Clone size, where shown, is once, few, many, or a class for clones that have expanded.

J gene | clone size | D gene | V gene | CDR3 DNA | CDR3 protein
TRBJ1-5 | . | TRBD1 | TRBV29-1 | TGCAGCGTCCAGGACAGGGGGGCCAGTCAGCCCCAGCATTTT | CSVQDRGASQPQHF
TRBJ1-1 | . | TRBD1 | TRBV28 | TGTGCCAGCAGTTCGACGACAGGGCCCGAATCCGTAAAAGCTTTCTTT | CASSSTTGPESVKAFF
TRBJ2-7 | . | TRBD1 | TRBV7-3 | TGTGCCAGCAGCCCGGGACAGGGTAACGAGCAGTACTTC | CASSPGQGNEQYF
TRBJ1-4 | . | . | TRBV5-6 | TGTGCCAGCAGCGATACCGGGACCGGGGGTGAAAAACTGTTTTTT | CASSDTGTGGEKLFF
TRBJ1-1 | . | TRBD1 | TRBV5-1 | TGCGCCAGCAGCGTGGACAGGGGTGGCACTGAAGCTTTCTTT | CASSVDRGGTEAFF
TRBJ2-3 | . | TRBD1 | TRBV7-3 | TGTGCCAGCAGCTTAGACAGGGGGCTAGGAGATACGCAGTATTTT | CASSLDRGLGDTQYF
TRBJ1-1 | once | . | TRBV7-6 | TGTGCCAGCAGCTTAGTCGCGACAGGCTTGGGTGGCACTGAAGCTTTCTTT | CASSLVATGLGGTEAFF
TRBJ1-5 | . | . | TRBV19 | TGTGCCAGTAGTGGGGGGAGTGCAGATAGCAATCAGCCCCAGCATTTT | CASSGGSADSNQPQHF
TRBJ2-1 | . | TRBD2 | TRBV28 | TGTGCCAGCACTACGACTAGCGGGGGGGACTACAATGAGCAGTTCTTC | CASTTTSGGDYNEQFF
TRBJ1-5 | . | . | TRBV11-2 | TGTGCCAGCAGCTTAGCCCGCAGGGGCCACCAGCATTTT | CASSLARRGHQHF
TRBJ2-7 | . | TRBD1 | TRBV30 | TGTGCCTGGAGACAGACAGGGGCGAGATACGAGCAGTACTTC | CAWRQTGARYEQYF
TRBJ1-2 | . | TRBD1 | TRBV28 | TGTGCCAGCAGTGAACCCGGGACAGGGGACGGCTACACCTTC | CASSEPGTGDGYTF
TRBJ1-2 | few | . | TRBV6-5 | TGTGCCACCTCATTGGGGGGGGGTCCCTATGGCTACACCTTC | CATSLGGGPYGYTF
TRBJ1-1 | . | . | TRBV30 | TGTGCCTGGAGTATCCTCGGGTACACTGAAGCTTTCTTT | CAWSILGYTEAFF
TRBJ2-3 | . | . | TRBV6-6 | TGTGCCAGCAGTCATTCTTCAGGGGCAGATACGCAGTATTTT | CASSHSSGADTQYF
TRBJ1-5 | . | . | TRBV7-2 | TGTGCCAGCAGCCCGAACAGAAACAATCAGCCCCAGCATTTT | CASSPNRNNQPQHF
TRBJ2-1 | . | TRBD2 | TRBV24-1 | TGTGCCACCAGTGACTCTTCTCGGGGGGGCGGTGAGCAGTTCTTC | CATSDSSRGGGEQFF
TRBJ2-7 | . | TRBD2 | TRBV5-4 | TGTGCCAGCAGCTTGGCCGTGTCTAGCGGGGGGACCTACGAGCAGTACTTC | CASSLAVSSGGTYEQYF
TRBJ1-1 | . | TRBD1 | TRBV3-1/TRBV3-2 | TGTGCCAGCAGCCCGACCGACAGGGAGACTGAAGCTTTCTTT | CASSPTDRETEAFF
TRBJ2-1 | . | TRBD1 | TRBV10-3 | TGTGCCATCAGTGAACAGGGGAGCTCCTACAATGAGCAGTTCTTC | CAISEQGSSYNEQFF
TRBJ1-2 | . | . | TRBV7-8 | TGTGCCAGCAGCCCCGGGGACTCGACTTTACCATGGTATGGCTACACCTTC | CASSPGDSTLPWYGYTF
TRBJ1-1 | . | . | TRBV5-1 | TGCGCCAGCAGCTTTCAGGTTAACACTGAAGCTTTCTTT | CASSFQVNTEAFF
TRBJ2-3 | . | TRBD1 | TRBV7-9 | TGTGCCAGCAGCCCCCCCCGCTCAGGGGGCGTGACAGATACGCAGTATTTT | CASSPPRSGGVTDTQYF
TRBJ1-4 | . | . | TRBV9 | TGTGCCAGCAGCGTAGGCCCCCGGACAGAGGACGGTGAAAAACTGTTTTTT | CASSVGPRTEDGEKLFF
TRBJ2-5 | . | TRBD2 | TRBV10-3 | TGTGCCATCAGTTTTGCGGGGGAACAGACCCAGTACTTC | CAISFAGEQTQYF
TRBJ1-1 | . | . | TRBV9 | TGTGCCAGCAGCCAGGTAACGAACACTGAAGCTTTCTTT | CASSQVTNTEAFF
TRBJ1-2 | few | TRBD1 | TRBV29-1 | TGCAGCGGCGGACAGGGAATTGACTATGGCTACACCTTC | CSGGQGIDYGYTF
TRBJ1-1 | . | TRBD1 | TRBV5-8 | TGTGCCAGCAGCCCCATGGGACAGGGTGCTGGTGAAGCTTTCTTT | CASSPMGQGAGEAFF
TRBJ1-1 | . | . | TRBV10-1 | TGCGCCAGCAGGACCGACAGCCCGATAAACACTGAAGCTTTCTTT | CASRTDSPINTEAFF
TRBJ2-7 | . | . | TRBV19 | TGTGCCAGTAGTTTAGGCGGGGCAGGGCCCTACGAGCAGTACTTC | CASSLGGAGPYEQYF
TRBJ2-7 | once | TRBD1 | TRBV7-8 | TGTGCCAGCAGCTACCGGGTAAGATCCGGACAGGGTGGTCACGAGCAGTACTTC | CASSYRVRSGQGGHEQYF
TRBJ2-2 | . | TRBD2 | TRBV4-1 | TGCGCCAGCAGCCAAGATGTAGCGGGGTCGAACACCGGGGAGCTGTTTTTT | CASSQDVAGSNTGELFF
TRBJ2-5 | . | TRBD2 | TRBV5-1 | TGCGCCAGCAGCAGAAGGTCGGCGGGGGGTACACAAGAGACCCAGTACTTC | CASSRRSAGGTQETQYF